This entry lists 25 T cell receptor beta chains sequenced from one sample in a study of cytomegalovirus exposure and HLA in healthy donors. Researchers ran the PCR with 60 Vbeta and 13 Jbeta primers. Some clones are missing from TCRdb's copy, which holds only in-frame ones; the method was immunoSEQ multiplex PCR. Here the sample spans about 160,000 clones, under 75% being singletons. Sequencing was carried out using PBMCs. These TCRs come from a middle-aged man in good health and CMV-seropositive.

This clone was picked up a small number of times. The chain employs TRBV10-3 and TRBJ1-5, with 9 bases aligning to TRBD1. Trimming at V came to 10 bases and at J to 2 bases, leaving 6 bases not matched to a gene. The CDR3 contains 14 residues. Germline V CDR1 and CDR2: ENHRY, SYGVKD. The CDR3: CATTGGAGNQPQHF. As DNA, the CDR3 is TGTGCCACTACAGGGGGCGCGGGCAATCAGCCCCAGCATTTT.

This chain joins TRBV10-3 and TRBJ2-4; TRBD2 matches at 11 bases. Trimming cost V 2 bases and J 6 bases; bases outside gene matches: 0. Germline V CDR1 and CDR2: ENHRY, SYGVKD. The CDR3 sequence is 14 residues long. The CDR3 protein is CAISETSGGNIQYF. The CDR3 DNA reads TGTGCCATCAGTGAGACTAGCGGGGGAAACATTCAGTACTTC.

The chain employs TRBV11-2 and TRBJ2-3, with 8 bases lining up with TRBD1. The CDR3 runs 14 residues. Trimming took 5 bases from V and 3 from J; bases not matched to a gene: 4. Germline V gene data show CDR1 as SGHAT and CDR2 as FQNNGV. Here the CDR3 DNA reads TGTGCCAGCAGCCTAGGGGACAGGACAGATACGCAGTATTTT. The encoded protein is CASSLGDRTDTQYF.

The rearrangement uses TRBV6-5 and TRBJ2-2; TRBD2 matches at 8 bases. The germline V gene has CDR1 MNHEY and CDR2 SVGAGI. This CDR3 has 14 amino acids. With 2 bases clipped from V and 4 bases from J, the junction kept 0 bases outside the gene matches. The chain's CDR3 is CASSYLAGTGELFF. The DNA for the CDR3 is TGTGCCAGCAGTTACCTAGCGGGCACCGGGGAGCTGTTTTTT.

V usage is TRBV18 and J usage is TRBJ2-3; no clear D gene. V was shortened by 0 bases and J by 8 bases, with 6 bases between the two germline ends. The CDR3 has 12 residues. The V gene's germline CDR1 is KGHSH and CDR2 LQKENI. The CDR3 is CASSPPRFTQYF. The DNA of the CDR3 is TGTGCCAGCTCACCACCGCGGTTTACGCAGTATTTT.

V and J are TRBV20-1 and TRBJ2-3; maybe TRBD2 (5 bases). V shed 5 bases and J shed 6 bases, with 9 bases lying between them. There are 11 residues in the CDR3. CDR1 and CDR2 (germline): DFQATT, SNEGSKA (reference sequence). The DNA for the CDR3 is TGCAGTGCTGGACTTCCCGATACGCAGTATTTT. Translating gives CSAGLPDTQYF.

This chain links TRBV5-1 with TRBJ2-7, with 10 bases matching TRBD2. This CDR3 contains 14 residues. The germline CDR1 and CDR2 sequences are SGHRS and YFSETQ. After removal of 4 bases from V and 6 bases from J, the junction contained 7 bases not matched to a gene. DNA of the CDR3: TGCGCCAGCAGCGGGAGCGGGGGGGCGGTCGAGCAGTACTTC. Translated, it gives CASSGSGGAVEQYF. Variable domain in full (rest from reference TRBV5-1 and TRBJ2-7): KAGVTQTPRYLIKTRGQQVTLSCSPISGHRSVSWYQQTPGQGLQFLFEYFSETQRNKGNFPGRFSGRQFSNSRSEMNVSTLELGDSALYLCASSGSGGAVEQYFGPGTRLTVT.

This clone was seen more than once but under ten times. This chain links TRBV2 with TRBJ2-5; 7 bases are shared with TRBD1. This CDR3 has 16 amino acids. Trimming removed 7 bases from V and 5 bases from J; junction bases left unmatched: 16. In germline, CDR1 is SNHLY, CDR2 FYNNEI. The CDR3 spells CASIPGATGRRETQYF. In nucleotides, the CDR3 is TGTGCCAGCATACCGGGTGCGACAGGGCGCAGGGAGACCCAGTACTTC.

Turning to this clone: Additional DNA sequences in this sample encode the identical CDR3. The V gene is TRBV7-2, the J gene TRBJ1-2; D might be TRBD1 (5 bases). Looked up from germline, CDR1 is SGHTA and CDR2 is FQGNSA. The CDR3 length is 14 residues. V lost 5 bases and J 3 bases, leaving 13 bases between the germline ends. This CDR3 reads CASSLGGGDYGYTF. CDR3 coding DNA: TGTGCCAGCAGCCTAGGCGGGGGTGACTATGGCTACACCTTC.

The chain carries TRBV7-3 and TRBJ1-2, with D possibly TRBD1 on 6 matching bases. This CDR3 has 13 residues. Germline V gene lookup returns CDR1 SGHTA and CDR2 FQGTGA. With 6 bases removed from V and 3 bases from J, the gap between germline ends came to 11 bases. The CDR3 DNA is TGTGCCAGCAGTAGGGAGGGGGACTATGGCTACACCTTC. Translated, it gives CASSREGDYGYTF.

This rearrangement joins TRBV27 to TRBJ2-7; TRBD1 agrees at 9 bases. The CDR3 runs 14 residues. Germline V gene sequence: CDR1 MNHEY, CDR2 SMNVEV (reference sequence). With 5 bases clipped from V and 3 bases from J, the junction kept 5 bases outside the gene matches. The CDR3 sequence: CASSPAGQGYEQYF. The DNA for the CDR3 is TGTGCCAGCAGTCCCGCGGGACAGGGCTACGAGCAGTACTTC.

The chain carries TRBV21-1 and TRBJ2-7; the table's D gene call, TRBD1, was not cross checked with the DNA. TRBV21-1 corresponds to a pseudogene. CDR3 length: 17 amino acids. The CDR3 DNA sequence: TGTGCCAGCAGCAAAGACTGGGCCGACAGGGCCCCCTACGAGCAGTACTTC. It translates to CASSKDWADRAPYEQYF.

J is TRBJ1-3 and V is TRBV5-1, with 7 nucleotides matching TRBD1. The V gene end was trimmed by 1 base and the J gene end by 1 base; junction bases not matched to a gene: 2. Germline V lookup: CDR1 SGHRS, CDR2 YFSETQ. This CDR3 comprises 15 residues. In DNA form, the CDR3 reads TGCGCCAGCAGCTTGTTACAGGGGTCTGGAAACACCATATATTTT. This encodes CASSLLQGSGNTIYF.

Here the CDR3 DNA reads TGTGCCAGCAGCCGGAAAGGGGGGGAGGAGACCCAGTACTTC. Translating gives CASSRKGGEETQYF. The chain employs TRBV7-9 and TRBJ2-5; D might be TRBD2 (7 bases). Germline V gene data show CDR1 as SEHNR and CDR2 as FQNEAQ (reference sequence). This CDR3 comprises 14 residues. V was clipped by 5 bases and J by 5 bases, with 15 bases between them.

The CDR3 sequence is CASSGAAGGGSYNEQFF. The CDR3 region has the DNA TGTGCCAGCAGTGGGGCCGCGGGGGGAGGATCCTACAATGAGCAGTTCTTC. V is TRBV6-1 and J is TRBJ2-1, with 8 nucleotides matching TRBD2. V shed 4 bases, J shed 1 base, and the junction held 9 bases outside the gene matches. Germline loops: CDR1 MNHNS, CDR2 SASEGT. The CDR3 covers 17 residues.

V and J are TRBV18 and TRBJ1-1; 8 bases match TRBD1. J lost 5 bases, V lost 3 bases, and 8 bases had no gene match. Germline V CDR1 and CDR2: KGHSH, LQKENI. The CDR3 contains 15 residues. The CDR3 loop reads CASSPSGQGWTEAFF. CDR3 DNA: TGTGCCAGCTCACCGAGCGGACAGGGCTGGACTGAAGCTTTCTTT. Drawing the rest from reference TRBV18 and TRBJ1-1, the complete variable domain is NAGVMQNPRHLVRRRGQEARLRCSPMKGHSHVYWYRQLPEEGLKFMVYLQKENIIDESGMPKERFSAEFPKEGPSILRIQQVVRGDSAAYFCASSPSGQGWTEAFFGQGTRLTVV.

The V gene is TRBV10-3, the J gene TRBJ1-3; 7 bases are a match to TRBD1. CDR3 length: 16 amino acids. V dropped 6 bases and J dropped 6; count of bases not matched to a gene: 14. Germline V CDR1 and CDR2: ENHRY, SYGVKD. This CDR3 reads CAIRRQGPGPSNTIYF. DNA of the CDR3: TGTGCCATCAGGAGACAGGGACCCGGGCCCTCAAACACCATATATTTT.

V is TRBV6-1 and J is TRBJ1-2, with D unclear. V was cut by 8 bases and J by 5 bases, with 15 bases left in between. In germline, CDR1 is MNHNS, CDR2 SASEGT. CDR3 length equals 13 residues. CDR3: CASYRDPRYGYTF. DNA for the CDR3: TGTGCCAGCTATCGAGATCCCAGGTATGGCTACACCTTC.

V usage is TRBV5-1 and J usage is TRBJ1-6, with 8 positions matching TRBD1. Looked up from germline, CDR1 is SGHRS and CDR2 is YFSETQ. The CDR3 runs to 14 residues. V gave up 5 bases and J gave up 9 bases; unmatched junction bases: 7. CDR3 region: CASRRDRIGSPLHF. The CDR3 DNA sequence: TGCGCCAGCAGGCGGGACAGGATAGGTTCACCCCTCCACTTT.

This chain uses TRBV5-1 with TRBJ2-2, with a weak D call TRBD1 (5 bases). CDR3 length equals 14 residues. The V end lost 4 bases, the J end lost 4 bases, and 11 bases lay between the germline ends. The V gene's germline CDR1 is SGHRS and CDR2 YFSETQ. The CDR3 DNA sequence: TGCGCCAGCAGCCCCGGACACCTCACCGGGGAGCTGTTTTTT. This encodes CASSPGHLTGELFF. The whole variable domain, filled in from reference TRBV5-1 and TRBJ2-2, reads KAGVTQTPRYLIKTRGQQVTLSCSPISGHRSVSWYQQTPGQGLQFLFEYFSETQRNKGNFPGRFSGRQFSNSRSEMNVSTLELGDSALYLCASSPGHLTGELFFGEGSRLTVL.

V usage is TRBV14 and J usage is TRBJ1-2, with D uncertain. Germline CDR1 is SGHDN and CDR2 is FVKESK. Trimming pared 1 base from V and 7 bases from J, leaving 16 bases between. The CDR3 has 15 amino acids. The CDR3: CASSQVSQLGVGYTF. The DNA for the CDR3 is TGTGCCAGCAGCCAAGTCAGCCAGCTGGGCGTTGGCTACACCTTC.

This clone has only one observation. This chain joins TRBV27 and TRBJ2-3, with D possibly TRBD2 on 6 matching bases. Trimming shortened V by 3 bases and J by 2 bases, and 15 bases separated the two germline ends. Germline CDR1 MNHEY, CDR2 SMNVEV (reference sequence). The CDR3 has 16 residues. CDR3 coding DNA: TGTGCCAGCAGTTTTCTCCGGAGGGAAGCCACAGATACGCAGTATTTT. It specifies CASSFLRREATDTQYF.

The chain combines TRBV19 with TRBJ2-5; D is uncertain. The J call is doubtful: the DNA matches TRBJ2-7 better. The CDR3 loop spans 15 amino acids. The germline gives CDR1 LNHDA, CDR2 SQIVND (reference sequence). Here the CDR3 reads CASSGSDSSLYEQYF. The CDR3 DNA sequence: TGTGCCAGTAGTGGGTCAGACTCCAGCCTCTACGAGCAGTACTTC.

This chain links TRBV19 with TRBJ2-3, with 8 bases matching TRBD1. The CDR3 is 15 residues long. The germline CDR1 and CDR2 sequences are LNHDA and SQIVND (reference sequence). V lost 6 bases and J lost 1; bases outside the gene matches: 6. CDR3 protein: CASSIRGPGTDTQYF. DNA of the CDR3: TGTGCCAGTAGCATCAGGGGGCCGGGCACAGATACGCAGTATTTT.

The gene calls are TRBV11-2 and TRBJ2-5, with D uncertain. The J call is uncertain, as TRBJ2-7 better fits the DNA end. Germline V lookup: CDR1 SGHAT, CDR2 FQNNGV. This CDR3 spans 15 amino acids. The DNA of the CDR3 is TGTGCCAGCAGGGTCCTAGGTGGCAGCACCTACGAGCAGTACTTC. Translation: CASRVLGGSTYEQYF.